Shown below are 8 T cell receptor beta chains from a single sample sequenced in a study of T cells in Graves' hyperthyroidism and ophthalmopathy. TCR beta CDR3 region amplification was performed from RNA transcripts. The HTBI primer set was used in a first-round RT-PCR of the TCR CDR3. TCRdb reanalysed the multiplex PCR reads using MiXCR and keeps one entry per CDR3 protein. The top ten clones hold just under 8.5% of a sample with under 700,000 distinct CDR3 sequences, about 43% of them seen once. Material: peripheral blood or thyroid tissue (not recorded which). All receptors come from a woman in her late teens or twenties with Graves' hyperthyroidism.

This clonotype was detected ten times or more. The chain combines TRBV7-8 with TRBJ2-7; tentatively, D is TRBD1 (6 bases). The CDR3 spans 13 residues. The V end was cut by 6 bases, the J end by 1 base, with 10 bases between. Germline CDR1 SGHVS, CDR2 FQNEAQ. The CDR3 sequence is CASRPQGSYEQYF. The CDR3 DNA follows: TGTGCCAGCAGACCTCAGGGGTCCTACGAGCAGTACTTC.

The rearrangement joins TRBV2 to TRBJ2-5; D not certain. V was pared by 7 bases and J by 1 base, with 22 bases between. The CDR3 contains 17 residues. CDR1 SNHLY and CDR2 FYNNEI come from the germline V gene. The CDR3 coding sequence is TGTGCCAGCATGATGTCTGTCGGCAGATTCTCCCAAGAGACCCAGTACTTC. It codes for CASMMSVGRFSQETQYF. The complete variable domain, with remaining parts taken from reference TRBV2 and TRBJ2-5, reads EPEVTQTPSHQVTQMGQEVILRCVPISNHLYFYWYRQILGQKVEFLVSFYNNEISEKSEIFDDQFSVERPDGSNFTLKIRSTKLEDSAMYFCASMMSVGRFSQETQYFGPGTRLLVL.

The V call is TRBV20-1, the J call TRBJ2-7; 7 nucleotides line up with TRBD1. Losses at the gene ends were 0 bases for V and 6 bases for J; bases not matched to a gene: 8. This CDR3 is 14 amino acids long. Germline values: CDR1 DFQATT, CDR2 SNEGSKA (reference sequence). CDR3 sequence reads: CSARDSGGVSEQYF. The CDR3 DNA follows: TGCAGTGCTAGAGATTCAGGGGGAGTTTCCGAGCAGTACTTC.

The CDR3 DNA sequence: TGTGCCAGCAGCGCGGCCGGGACAGGGGGCTACGAGCAGTACTTC. The encoded protein is CASSAAGTGGYEQYF. The V and J genes are TRBV9 and TRBJ2-7; 11 bases line up with TRBD1. The CDR3 is 15 amino acids. Germline V lookup: CDR1 SGDLS, CDR2 YYNGEE. After removal of 3 bases from V and 3 bases from J, the junction contained 5 bases not matched to a gene.

V is TRBV7-2 and J is TRBJ2-7; tentative D call: TRBD2 (5 bases). Germline CDR1 is SGHTA and CDR2 is FQGNSA. The CDR3 sequence is 14 residues long. Trimming stripped 5 bases from V and 4 bases from J, with 15 bases between. The CDR3 protein is CASSPRGPTYEQYF. The CDR3 coding sequence is TGTGCCAGCAGCCCCCGCGGGCCCACATACGAGCAGTACTTC. The complete variable domain, with remaining parts taken from reference TRBV7-2 and TRBJ2-7, reads GAGVSQSPSNKVTEKGKDVELRCDPISGHTALYWYRQSLGQGLEFLIYFQGNSAPDKSGLPSDRFSAERTGGSVSTLTIQRTQQEDSAVYLCASSPRGPTYEQYFGPGTRLTVT.

This clonotype was recorded a few times. V and J are TRBV19 and TRBJ1-4; D gene unclear. V lost 10 bases and J 8 bases, leaving 17 bases between the germline ends. The germline V gene encodes CDR1 LNHDA and CDR2 SQIVND (reference sequence). This CDR3 is built from 13 residues. The CDR3 region has the DNA TGTGCCAACTGGGCCAAAATAGGGGAAAAACTGTTTTTT. Translating gives CANWAKIGEKLFF.

Details on this clonotype: With a much larger clone just one base away, this may be a read error. The chain is built from TRBV10-3 and TRBJ2-7; D tentatively fits TRBD1 or TRBD2 (5 bases each). Germline V gene data show CDR1 as ENHRY and CDR2 as SYGVKD. This CDR3 is 13 amino acids long. The CDR3, as DNA: TGTGCCGTCAGTGTTATGGGGGACTACGAGCAGTACTTC. This encodes CAVSVMGDYEQYF.

CDR3 loop: CSARDPRTGELFF. CDR3 nucleotide sequence: TGCAGTGCTAGAGATCCTCGCACCGGGGAGCTGTTTTTT. The genes are TRBV20-1 and TRBJ2-2, with D uncertain. Trimming pared 0 bases from V and 4 bases from J, leaving 6 bases between. The CDR3 sequence is 13 residues long. CDR1 is DFQATT and CDR2 is SNEGSKA in the germline V gene (reference sequence).